This TCR beta chain was sequenced for a study of blood T cell repertoires in COVID-19. Turning to the study itself: The origin of the acute and convalescent COVID-19 samples was the United States, Italy and Spain.

The repertoire was sequenced with immunoSEQ multiplex PCR; TCRdb's copy has only in-frame clones and lacks some. This sample has roughly 100,000 clones; almost 85% occur once, and the top ten carry just under 10%. V lost 6 bases, J lost 0 bases, and 7 bases stayed unmatched. The germline CDR1 and CDR2 sequences are SGHTA and FQGNSA. The CDR3 has 15 amino acids. The chain is built from TRBV7-2 and TRBJ2-7, with 8 bases lining up with TRBD1. The clonotype originates from a middle-aged man with active or convalescent COVID-19. Material for sequencing was peripheral blood. CDR3 nucleotides: TGTGCCAGCAGACCGGGACAGGAATTCTCCTACGAGCAGTACTTC. Translating it yields CASRPGQEFSYEQYF.